Shown below are 12 T cell receptor beta chains from a single sample sequenced in a study of early T cells in non-severe SARS-CoV-2 infection. TCRdb passed the 5' RACE reads through MiXCR, listing each CDR3 protein once. The profile shows fewer than 85,000 distinct CDR3 sequences, around 11% of them singletons. The source material was whole blood, sampled at baseline. The receptors were sampled from an adult who was a healthcare worker with PCR-confirmed SARS-CoV-2 infection or an uninfected control (not recorded which).

This clonotype was counted at least ten times. The chain links TRBV3-2 to TRBJ2-5. TRBV3-2 is a listed pseudogene. The CDR3 runs 17 residues. CDR3 protein: CASSQDYTTFKEETQYF. The CDR3 DNA reads TGTGCCAGCAGCCAAGATTACACGACTTTCAAAGAAGAGACCCAGTACTTC.

Remarks on this clonotype: Possible read error: a much larger clone is one base away. The chain is built from TRBV6-1 and TRBJ2-3, with 8 nucleotides matching TRBD1. The germline V gene has CDR1 MNHNS and CDR2 SASEGT. The CDR3 consists of 14 residues. The V segment lost 3 bases and the J segment 4 bases; nucleotides outside the gene matches: 3. The CDR3 reads CASSEGQEADTQYF. For the CDR3, the DNA is TGTGCCAGCAGTGAGGGACAGGAGGCAGATACGCAGTATTTT.

This chain uses TRBV27 with TRBJ2-3, with D perhaps matching TRBD2 (5 bases). From germline, CDR1 is MNHEY and CDR2 SMNVEV (reference sequence). The germline V and J ends were trimmed by 3 bases and 1 base, with 11 bases remaining between them. CDR3 length: 15 residues. Written as DNA, the CDR3 is TGTGCCAGCAGTTTCGAGGGTGGAGGCACAGATACGCAGTATTTT. Amino acid sequence: CASSFEGGGTDTQYF.

This clonotype was counted ten times or more. V and J are TRBV12-3 or TRBV12-4 and TRBJ1-2; D remains unclear. The CDR3 extends over 14 amino acids. V was shortened by 3 bases and J by 3 bases, with 11 bases between the two germline ends. CDR3 DNA: TGTGCCAGCAGTTTGCAGGCGGTCGACTATGGCTACACCTTC. This sequence encodes CASSLQAVDYGYTF.

Concerning this clonotype itself: This may arise from a read error, as a much more abundant clone is one base away. This chain links TRBV19 with TRBJ1-4; no firm D call. CDR3 length: 12 amino acids. V was pared by 11 bases and J by 3 bases, with 10 bases between. CDR1 is LNHDA and CDR2 is SQIVND in the germline V gene (reference sequence). CDR3 sequence: CASSSANEKLFF. The CDR3, as DNA: TGTGCCTCTAGTTCGGCTAATGAAAAACTGTTTTTT.

The gene calls are TRBV29-1 and TRBJ2-2; 16 bases match TRBD2. The CDR3 spans 18 residues. Trimming cost V 4 bases and J 5 bases; bases outside gene matches: 10. Looked up from germline, CDR1 is SQVTM and CDR2 is ANQGSEA. CDR3 in DNA: TGCAGCGTTGCCGGGACTAGCGGGGGGGCCACGGGGACCGGGGAGCTGTTTTTT. This translates into CSVAGTSGGATGTGELFF.

The genes are TRBV11-2 and TRBJ2-3; 8 bases agree with TRBD2. The CDR3 has 14 residues. Unmatched junction bases numbered 1, after V lost 1 base and J lost 4 bases. CDR1 is SGHAT and CDR2 is FQNNGV in the germline V gene. This CDR3 is CASSLGGRSDTQYF. CDR3 bases: TGTGCCAGCAGCTTAGGCGGGAGGTCAGATACGCAGTATTTT.

V usage is TRBV19 and J usage is TRBJ2-7, with D unclear. Trimming left V 5 bases short and J 0 bases short, with 14 bases between. Germline values: CDR1 LNHDA, CDR2 SQIVND (reference sequence). The length of the CDR3 is 15 residues. The CDR3 DNA reads as TGTGCCAGTAGTCCGATCGGGCTCCACTCCTACGAGCAGTACTTC. Its protein product is CASSPIGLHSYEQYF. The entire variable domain, with the rest obtained from reference TRBV19 and TRBJ2-7, is as follows: DGGITQSPKYLFRKEGQNVTLSCEQNLNHDAMYWYRQDPGQGLRLIYYSQIVNDFQKGDIAEGYSVSREKKESFPLTVTSAQKNPTAFYLCASSPIGLHSYEQYFGPGTRLTVT.

The rearrangement uses TRBV3-1 and TRBJ1-6; perhaps TRBD1 as D (6 bases). V dropped 0 bases and J dropped 13 bases, with 13 bases sitting between them. Germline V gives CDR1 LGHDT, CDR2 YNNKEL (reference sequence). The CDR3 sequence is 14 residues long. CDR3 region: CASSQDWDNRPLHF. The CDR3 nucleotides are TGTGCCAGCAGCCAAGATTGGGACAACCGGCCCCTCCACTTT.

The V and J genes are TRBV11-2 and TRBJ2-5; D is possibly TRBD1 or TRBD2 (5 bases each). In germline, CDR1 is SGHAT, CDR2 FQNNGV. This CDR3 region has 16 residues. Trimming pared 5 bases from V and 0 bases from J, leaving 16 bases between. CDR3 sequence: CASSQGTKPDQETQYF. CDR3 nucleotides: TGTGCCAGCAGCCAAGGGACGAAACCCGACCAAGAGACCCAGTACTTC.

V and J are TRBV20-1 and TRBJ2-7; D call uncertain. CDR1 DFQATT and CDR2 SNEGSKA come from the germline V gene (reference sequence). The V and J ends lost 0 bases and 0 bases respectively, with 12 bases between them. The CDR3 spans 15 residues. In DNA, the CDR3 is TGCAGTGCTAGAGATCCACGCGGTAGCTCCTACGAGCAGTACTTC. It codes for CSARDPRGSSYEQYF.

This clonotype has a handful of counts. J is TRBJ1-6 and V is TRBV12-3 or TRBV12-4, with D hard to call. V dropped 3 bases and J dropped 8 bases, with 11 bases sitting between them. The CDR3 runs to 14 residues. This chain's CDR3 is CASSLLGSHSPLHF. The DNA for the CDR3 is TGTGCCAGCAGTTTGTTGGGCAGCCATTCACCCCTCCACTTT.